The 21 T cell receptor beta chains listed next were all sequenced from one sample in a study of blood T cell repertoires in COVID-19 (dated by TCRdb to the early 2020s). The method behind the library was the immunoSEQ multiplex PCR assay. TCRdb took over this immuneACCESS table, retaining in-frame rearrangements with V and J assigned. Such tables are incomplete; in checked studies, under half of the missing clones stem from an unresolved V gene, and the remainder is unexplained. A total of some 150,000 clones appear in this sample, 86% of them only once. About 4.1% of the sample goes to the ten largest clones. Sequencing used PBMCs or T cells enriched from blood (not recorded which). These receptor sequences come from a man aged 50 to 60 who had recovered from COVID-19.

V gene TRBV10-3 combines with J gene TRBJ1-5; D is possibly TRBD1 (5 bases). The germline V and J ends were trimmed by 0 bases and 5 bases, with 17 bases remaining between them. The CDR3 length is 17 residues. From germline, CDR1 is ENHRY and CDR2 SYGVKD. CDR3 DNA sequence: TGTGCCATCAGTGAGTCTAAGGGGCAGGTTAGTTATCAGCCCCAGCATTTT. Its translation: CAISESKGQVSYQPQHF.

The V and J genes are TRBV6-4 and TRBJ1-4; D possibly corresponds to TRBD1 (6 bases). V lost 6 bases, J lost 3 bases, and 8 bases lay in between. Germline values: CDR1 MRHNA, CDR2 SNTAGT. This CDR3 comprises 13 residues. Here the CDR3 reads CASSRGPNEKLFF. The CDR3 nucleotides are TGTGCCAGCAGCAGGGGACCTAATGAAAAACTGTTTTTT.

This clone appeared a single time. J is TRBJ2-5 and V is TRBV5-5, with TRBD1 identical over 7 bases. The V gene end was trimmed by 1 base and the J gene end by 4 bases; junction bases not matched to a gene: 1. The CDR3 is 13 residues long. Germline CDR1 SGHKS, CDR2 YYEKEE (reference sequence). The CDR3 nucleotides read TGTGCCAGCAGCTTGACAGGGGCAGAGACCCAGTACTTC. Encoded protein: CASSLTGAETQYF.

The rearrangement joins TRBV6-2 or TRBV6-3 to TRBJ1-4; 7 bases agree with TRBD1. V trimming: 6 bases; J trimming: 8 bases; junction bases outside the gene matches: 6. Germline lookup yields CDR1 MNHEY and CDR2 SVGEGT. The CDR3 runs to 13 residues. The chain's CDR3 is CASSSRGREKLFF. DNA of the CDR3: TGTGCCAGCAGCTCCAGGGGGAGAGAAAAACTGTTTTTT.

J is TRBJ2-3 and V is TRBV11-3; 8 positions agree with TRBD2. This CDR3 is built from 12 residues. Germline CDR1 reads SGHNT; CDR2 reads YENEEA. Trimming at V came to 5 bases and at J to 10 bases, leaving 5 bases not matched to a gene. CDR3 residues: CASSPGGPPQYF. CDR3 nucleotide sequence: TGTGCCAGCAGCCCGGGGGGGCCGCCGCAGTATTTT.

The CDR3, as DNA: TGTGCCAGCAGTCCGGACAGGGGGATTAATCAGCCCCAGCATTTT. Translating it yields CASSPDRGINQPQHF. This chain links TRBV28 with TRBJ1-5, with TRBD1 matching over 10 bases. The germline V gene has CDR1 MDHEN and CDR2 SYDVKM. V shed 5 bases and J 4 bases; nucleotides not matched to a gene: 5. CDR3 length equals 15 residues. Variable domain in full (rest from reference TRBV28 and TRBJ1-5): DVKVTQSSRYLVKRTGEKVFLECVQDMDHENMFWYRQDPGLGLRLIYFSYDVKMKEKGDIPEGYSVSREKKERFSLILESASTNQTSMYLCASSPDRGINQPQHFGDGTRLSIL.

The sample holds a few counts of this clone. The chain recombines TRBV5-1 with TRBJ2-1, with 10 bases that match TRBD2. CDR3 length: 15 amino acids. Losses at the gene ends were 5 bases for V and 10 bases for J; bases not matched to a gene: 12. Germline V gives CDR1 SGHRS, CDR2 YFSETQ. DNA for the CDR3: TGCGCCAGCAGTGAGACCACGGGACTAGCGCCAGAGCAGTTCTTC. Residues: CASSETTGLAPEQFF. Full variable domain (remainder filled in from reference TRBV5-1 and TRBJ2-1): KAGVTQTPRYLIKTRGQQVTLSCSPISGHRSVSWYQQTPGQGLQFLFEYFSETQRNKGNFPGRFSGRQFSNSRSEMNVSTLELGDSALYLCASSETTGLAPEQFFGPGTRLTVL.

This chain connects TRBV18 to TRBJ2-2, with 12 bases aligning to TRBD2. The germline V gene encodes CDR1 KGHSH and CDR2 LQKENI. V shed 3 bases and J 3 bases; nucleotides not matched to a gene: 2. CDR3 length: 16 residues. The CDR3: CASSPRLAGDTGELFF. The CDR3 region has the DNA TGTGCCAGCTCACCGAGACTAGCGGGGGACACCGGGGAGCTGTTTTTT.

This chain connects TRBV6-6 to TRBJ1-6; D remains ambiguous. The CDR3 is made up of 17 amino acids. Germline V CDR1 and CDR2: MNHNY, SVGAGI (reference sequence). V dropped 5 bases and J dropped 0 bases, with 14 bases sitting between them. DNA for the CDR3: TGTGCCAGCAGTCGGACGACGGGAAGCTCCTATAATTCACCCCTCCACTTT. Amino acid sequence: CASSRTTGSSYNSPLHF.

The V gene is TRBV5-4, the J gene TRBJ2-5, with TRBD1 matching over 8 bases. Unmatched junction bases numbered 8, after V lost 7 bases and J lost 3 bases. The germline CDR1 and CDR2 sequences are SGHNT and YYREEE (reference sequence). The CDR3 covers 14 residues. In DNA form, the CDR3 reads TGTGCCAGCTCACCACAGGGGGTTGAAGAGACCCAGTACTTC. Its translation: CASSPQGVEETQYF.

This clone was seen a single time. The V gene is TRBV29-1, the J gene TRBJ2-5; maybe TRBD2 (6 bases). The length of the CDR3 is 13 residues. V shed 2 bases and J shed 4 bases, with 11 bases lying between them. Germline assignment: CDR1 SQVTM and CDR2 ANQGSEA. As DNA, the CDR3 is TGCAGCGTTGAATTGGGGGGTCGAGAGACCCAGTACTTC. Translated, it gives CSVELGGRETQYF.

This chain connects TRBV5-5 to TRBJ1-5, with D perhaps matching TRBD1 (5 bases). CDR1 SGHKS and CDR2 YYEKEE come from the germline V gene (reference sequence). This CDR3 is built from 13 residues. Trimming pared 2 bases from V and 5 bases from J, leaving 8 bases between. CDR3 in amino acids: CASSFQGDQPQHF. The CDR3, as DNA: TGTGCCAGCAGCTTTCAGGGTGATCAGCCCCAGCATTTT.

This sequence joins TRBV7-9 and TRBJ2-1; D gene unclear. The CDR3 totals 13 residues. Germline lookup yields CDR1 SEHNR and CDR2 FQNEAQ (reference sequence). V shed 5 bases and J shed 7 bases, with 12 bases lying between them. The CDR3 region has the DNA TGTGCCAGCAGCCTCTTCCGGGTAAATGAGCAGTTCTTC. Translated, it gives CASSLFRVNEQFF.

This chain connects TRBV10-3 to TRBJ2-7; TRBD1 agrees at 7 bases. Germline V gene data show CDR1 as ENHRY and CDR2 as SYGVKD. V shed 3 bases, J shed 4 bases, and the junction held 12 bases outside the gene matches. This CDR3 contains 16 residues. This CDR3 is CAISEGEGTADYEQYF. The CDR3 bases are TGTGCCATCAGTGAAGGGGAAGGGACAGCCGATTACGAGCAGTACTTC.

In this sample, this clone turned up once. CDR3 nucleotides: TGTGCCAGCAGTTCCACCGCGGCAGGGGGTTACGAGCAGTACTTC. Translated: CASSSTAAGGYEQYF. The rearrangement joins TRBV28 to TRBJ2-7; 7 bases line up with TRBD1. The germline CDR1 and CDR2 sequences are MDHEN and SYDVKM. The CDR3 is 15 amino acids. V trimming: 4 bases; J trimming: 4 bases; junction bases outside the gene matches: 10. Filled out from reference TRBV28 and TRBJ2-7, the complete variable domain reads DVKVTQSSRYLVKRTGEKVFLECVQDMDHENMFWYRQDPGLGLRLIYFSYDVKMKEKGDIPEGYSVSREKKERFSLILESASTNQTSMYLCASSSTAAGGYEQYFGPGTRLTVT.

The chain joins TRBV3-1 (or the pseudogene TRBV3-2) to TRBJ1-1, with D uncertain. Per the germline V gene, CDR1 is LGHDT and CDR2 is YNNKEL (reference sequence). V lost 4 bases, J lost 3 bases, and 18 bases lay in between. This CDR3 is 16 amino acids long. CDR3 nucleotides: TGTGCCAGCAGCCTGAACTACAAGCAAGGCGACACTGAAGCTTTCTTT. Protein product: CASSLNYKQGDTEAFF.

This chain connects TRBV29-1 to TRBJ1-2; TRBD1 might be the D (6 bases). The V gene lost 2 bases and the J gene lost 11 bases, with 21 bases spanning the gap. Germline V gives CDR1 SQVTM, CDR2 ANQGSEA. CDR3 size: 14 residues. CDR3 residues: CSVEPATGLVGYTF. The CDR3 DNA sequence: TGCAGCGTTGAACCGGCGACAGGACTAGTGGGATACACCTTC.

The chain is built from TRBV24-1 and TRBJ2-3; D gene ambiguous. Germline assignment: CDR1 KGHDR and CDR2 SFDVKD. The CDR3 sequence is 15 residues long. The V and J ends lost 5 bases and 6 bases respectively, with 17 bases between them. The CDR3 reads CATSVASPERDTQYF. The DNA of the CDR3 is TGTGCCACCAGTGTCGCTAGTCCAGAGAGGGATACGCAGTATTTT.

This sequence joins TRBV5-1 and TRBJ2-5, with 7 bases fitting TRBD2. The CDR3 length is 14 residues. V lost 1 base to trimming and J lost 2 bases; unmatched junction nucleotides: 2. CDR1 is SGHRS and CDR2 is YFSETQ in the germline V gene. Here the CDR3 reads CASSLYGGQETQYF. CDR3 DNA sequence: TGCGCCAGCAGCTTGTACGGGGGGCAAGAGACCCAGTACTTC.

This chain uses TRBV6-2 or TRBV6-3 with TRBJ2-3, with TRBD2 as a possible D gene (6 bases). The germline V and J ends were trimmed by 4 bases and 0 bases, with 11 bases remaining between them. The CDR3 totals 15 residues. CDR1 is MNHEY and CDR2 is SVGEGT in the germline V gene. The CDR3 reads CASSLVRGSTDTQYF. The CDR3 DNA is TGTGCCAGCAGTTTGGTCCGGGGGAGCACAGATACGCAGTATTTT.

Here the CDR3 reads CASSSGGGTDTQYF. The CDR3 DNA is TGTGCCAGCAGCAGCGGGGGGGGCACAGATACGCAGTATTTT. The rearrangement links TRBV6-1 to TRBJ2-3; 10 positions match TRBD2. V lost 6 bases and J lost 1; bases outside the gene matches: 1. CDR1 is MNHNS, CDR2 SASEGT, per germline. CDR3 length equals 14 residues.